This T cell receptor (beta chain) came from a study of post-analysis software for immune sequencing data. Overall study results and limits: Five TRBV segments, including TRBV5-6, TRBV5-1 and TRBV20-1, were more frequent in patients than controls.

The ends were cut back, 3 bases at V and 7 bases at J, with 19 bases in the middle. This CDR3 is 15 amino acids long. Unique molecular identifiers were built into the TCR beta cDNA libraries. cDNA molecules numbering 450,000 to 650,000 came from approximately 1 to 10 million T cells. TCRdb analysed the PCR reads with MiXCR anew, one entry per CDR3 protein. The table records some 800,000 distinct CDR3 sequences, around 46% of them present only once. On this clonotype itself: Antigen unknown.

The sequenced sample was blood. The TCR comes from a girl aged 10 to 17 with multiple sclerosis. V and J are TRBV12-3 or TRBV12-4 and TRBJ2-7; weak D call: TRBD2 (6 bases). CDR3 nucleotide sequence: TGTGCCAGCAGTTTGGGGGGTCAGGGCGGGAATGAGCAGTACTTC. Protein product: CASSLGGQGGNEQYF.